This T cell receptor beta chain was documented in a study of blood T cell repertoires in COVID-19. Study in general: Spain, Italy and the United States supplied samples that represented acute and convalescent COVID-19. The analysed material was cDNA or gDNA that came from T cells, B-cell-depleted T cells, or PBMCs.

From germline, CDR1 is MNHEY and CDR2 SMNVEV (reference sequence). V dropped 5 bases and J dropped 8 bases, with 15 bases sitting between them. The CDR3 consists of 14 residues. Methods used by the authors: Scientists estimated how many nucleated cells there were by amplifying reference gene primers. Using immunoSEQ multiplex PCR, the repertoire was profiled, and TCRdb retains in-frame clones only, with some absent. V and J calls and clone size are as listed in that table; D and trimming were resolved from the DNA. The sample shows around 160,000 clones, around 90% of them seen only once. Sequences were obtained from peripheral blood. The TCR sequence derives from a man aged 60 to 69 with acute or convalescent COVID-19. This chain uses TRBV27 with TRBJ1-4; D is uncertain. CDR3 residues: CASSPGLGREKLFF. CDR3 sequence (DNA): TGTGCCAGCAGTCCCGGACTCGGTCGGGAAAAACTGTTTTTT. Full variable domain (outside the CDR3, taken from reference TRBV27 and TRBJ1-4): EAQVTQNPRYLITVTGKKLTVTCSQNMNHEYMSWYRQDPGLGLRQIYYSMNVEVTDKGDVPEGYKVSRKEKRNFPLILESPSPNQTSLYFCASSPGLGREKLFFGSGTQLSVL.